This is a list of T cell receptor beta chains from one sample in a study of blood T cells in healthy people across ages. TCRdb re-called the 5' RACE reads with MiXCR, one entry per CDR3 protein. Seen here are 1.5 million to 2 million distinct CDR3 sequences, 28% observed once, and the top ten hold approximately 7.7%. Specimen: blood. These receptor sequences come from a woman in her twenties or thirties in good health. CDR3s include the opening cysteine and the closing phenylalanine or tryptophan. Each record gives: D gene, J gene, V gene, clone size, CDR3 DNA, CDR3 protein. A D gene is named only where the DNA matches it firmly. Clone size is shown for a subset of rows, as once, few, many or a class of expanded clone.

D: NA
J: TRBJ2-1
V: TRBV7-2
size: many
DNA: TGTGCCAGCAGCTTAGTTGAGTCTTCCGTCGGTGAGCAGTTCTTC
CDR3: CASSLVESSVGEQFF

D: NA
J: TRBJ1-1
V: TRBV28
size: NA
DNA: TGTGCCAGCTACTCCGCGCGTGGGGTGATGAACACTGAAGCTTTCTTT
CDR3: CASYSARGVMNTEAFF

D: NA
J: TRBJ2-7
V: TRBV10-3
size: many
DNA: TGTGCCATCAGTGGGGGGGACAGAGCCTACGAGCAGTACTTC
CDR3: CAISGGDRAYEQYF

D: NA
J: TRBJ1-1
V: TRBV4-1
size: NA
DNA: TGCGCCAGCAGCCAAGTTCAGGGCAACACTGAAGCTTTCTTT
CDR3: CASSQVQGNTEAFF

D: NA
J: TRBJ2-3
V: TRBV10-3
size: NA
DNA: TGTGCCATCAGTGAGGACCCCGGTAGCACAGATACGCAGTATTTT
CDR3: CAISEDPGSTDTQYF

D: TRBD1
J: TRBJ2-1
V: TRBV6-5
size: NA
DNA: TGTGCCACTCGGGGACAGCCGAATGAGCAGTTCTTC
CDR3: CATRGQPNEQFF

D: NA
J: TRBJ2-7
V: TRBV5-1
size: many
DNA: TGCGCCAGCAGCTTCCTCGAAGGCGAGCAGTACTTC
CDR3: CASSFLEGEQYF

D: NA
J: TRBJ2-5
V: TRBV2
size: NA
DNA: TGTGCCAGCAGTGAGGCAGGACACCAAGAGACCCAGTACTTC
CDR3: CASSEAGHQETQYF

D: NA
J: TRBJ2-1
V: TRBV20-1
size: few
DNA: TGCAGTGCTGACTCCCGGGACCATTGGTACAATGAGCAGTTCTTC
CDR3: CSADSRDHWYNEQFF

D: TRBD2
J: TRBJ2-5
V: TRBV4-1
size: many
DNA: TGCGCCAGCAGCCCGCGGACTAGCGGGGGCCAAGAGACCCAGTACTTC
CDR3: CASSPRTSGGQETQYF